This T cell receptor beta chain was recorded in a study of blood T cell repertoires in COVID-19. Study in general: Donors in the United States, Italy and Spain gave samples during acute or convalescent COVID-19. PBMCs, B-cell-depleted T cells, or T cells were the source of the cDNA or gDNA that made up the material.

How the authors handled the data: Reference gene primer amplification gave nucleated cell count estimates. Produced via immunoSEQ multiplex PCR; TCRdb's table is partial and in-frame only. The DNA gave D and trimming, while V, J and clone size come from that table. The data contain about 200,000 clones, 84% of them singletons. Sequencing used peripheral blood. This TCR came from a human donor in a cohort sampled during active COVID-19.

The CDR3 region is CASSIGDRDEETQYF. The CDR3 DNA is TGTGCCAGTAGTATAGGGGACAGGGACGAAGAGACCCAGTACTTC. The chain employs TRBV19 and TRBJ2-5, with 9 bases aligning to TRBD1. V dropped 1 base and J dropped 3; count of bases not matched to a gene: 3. The CDR3 length is 15 residues. Germline values: CDR1 LNHDA, CDR2 SQIVND (reference sequence).